Listed below are T cell receptor beta chains from one sample, sequenced in a study of vaccination and CD4 T cells after COVID-19. TCRdb analysed the PCR reads with MiXCR anew, one entry per CDR3 protein. The sample consists of 20,000 to 25,000 distinct CDR3 sequences, about 39% of them appearing once. Which antigens these TCRs recognize remains unknown. The sequencing here drew on CD4+ T cells from blood, cultured in vitro, taken before SARS-CoV-2 vaccination. The receptors stem from a human donor who had recovered from COVID-19. Each CDR3 is given with its conserved first and last residue.

J gene: TRBJ1-1; V gene: TRBV20-1; CDR3 protein: CSAKLGPGNTEAFF
J gene: TRBJ2-7; V gene: TRBV7-9; CDR3 protein: CASSLVSNEQYF
J gene: TRBJ2-6; V gene: TRBV11-1; CDR3 protein: CASSLGHGRGPYSSGANVLTF
J gene: TRBJ2-5; V gene: TRBV28; CDR3 protein: CASSIPGTSGQETQYF
J gene: TRBJ1-1; V gene: TRBV6-1; CDR3 protein: CASSRGLTEAFF
J gene: TRBJ1-6; V gene: TRBV11-2; CDR3 protein: CASRPGRTNSPLHF
J gene: TRBJ2-7; V gene: TRBV21-1; CDR3 protein: CASSTGSYEQYF
J gene: TRBJ1-4; V gene: TRBV20-1; CDR3 protein: CSAWGGKLFF
J gene: TRBJ1-6; V gene: TRBV6-2/TRBV6-3; CDR3 protein: CASSAFGGESSPLHF
J gene: TRBJ2-6; V gene: TRBV7-2; CDR3 protein: CASSSNGPERTPSGANVLTF
J gene: TRBJ1-5; V gene: TRBV20-1; CDR3 protein: CSAIGQGVNQPQHF